This T cell receptor beta chain was profiled in a study of identifying expanded T cells in peripheral blood. Points from the study as a whole: Differentially abundant clones: roughly 1.2 between replicates, roughly 16 at roughly 2 weeks, 19 to 20 at four. Two-week clone count variance significantly increased as total template count grew.

Here immunoSEQ multiplex PCR was the method, and the copy in TCRdb shows in-frame clones only, minus some. The sample lists 100,000 or so clones, roughly 87% occurring once. The CDR3 is made up of 13 amino acids. CDR1 and CDR2 (germline): SGHAT, FQNNGV. V was trimmed by 0 bases and J by 6 bases, leaving 7 bases between them. Points on this clone: Antigen unknown.

Collection occurred without any documented infections or immune events in donors. Material: blood. The receptor's source is a person aged 18 to 75 in good health. The chain combines TRBV11-2 with TRBJ2-3, with D possibly being TRBD2 (6 bases). Written as DNA, the CDR3 is TGTGCCAGCAGCTTAGAACGGGGGGATACGCAGTATTTT. Its translation is CASSLERGDTQYF.